Shown below are 8 T cell receptor beta chains from a single sample sequenced in a study of T cell responses to AZD1222 COVID-19 vaccine. Measured with immunoSEQ multiplex PCR; TCRdb has only the in-frame clones, and not every one. The sample holds about 140,000 clones; approximately 90% are singletons and the top ten take under 4.5%. Here the sequenced sample was peripheral blood, taken 28 days after the second AZD1222 dose. These TCRs come from an adult who received the AZD1222 COVID-19 vaccine.

This sequence joins TRBV7-8 and TRBJ1-4, with 11 bases that match TRBD1. Germline-derived CDR1 and CDR2 are SGHVS and FQNEAQ. The CDR3 spans 16 residues. V lost 5 bases to trimming and J lost 0 bases; unmatched junction nucleotides: 2. CDR3 residues: CASSPGQGATNEKLFF. Written as DNA, the CDR3 is TGTGCCAGCAGCCCGGGACAGGGGGCAACTAATGAAAAACTGTTTTTT. The full variable domain, completed using reference TRBV7-8 and TRBJ1-4, is GAGVSQSPRYKVAKRGQDVALRCDPISGHVSLFWYQQALGQGPEFLTYFQNEAQLDKSGLPSDRFFAERPEGSVSTLKIQRTQQEDSAVYLCASSPGQGATNEKLFFGSGTQLSVL.

The chain combines TRBV11-2 with TRBJ2-1; D is undetermined. V was pared by 5 bases and J by 6 bases, with 14 bases between. CDR3 length equals 14 residues. Looked up from germline, CDR1 is SGHAT and CDR2 is FQNNGV. The CDR3 DNA sequence: TGTGCCAGCAGCACCATTGGGGATAGCAATGAGCAGTTCTTC. Encoded protein: CASSTIGDSNEQFF.

This clone was observed once. This chain joins TRBV28 and TRBJ2-7; tentatively, D is TRBD2 (8 bases). Germline CDR1 and CDR2: MDHEN and SYDVKM. The CDR3 is 12 residues long. CDR3 in DNA: TGTGTTAGCGGGACAGCCTCCTACGAGCAGTACTTC. It is translated as CVSGTASYEQYF.

The chain employs TRBV14 and TRBJ2-6; 11 bases fit TRBD1. The J segment lost 2 bases and the V segment lost 3 bases, leaving 6 bases of the junction unmatched. CDR1 and CDR2 (germline): SGHDN, FVKESK. CDR3 size: 18 residues. The CDR3 loop is CASSHRPGQGAGANVLTF. The CDR3 DNA reads TGTGCCAGCAGCCACCGACCGGGACAGGGGGCTGGGGCCAACGTCCTGACTTTC.

V usage is TRBV27 and J usage is TRBJ1-1; D call uncertain. Germline CDR1 is MNHEY and CDR2 is SMNVEV (reference sequence). V lost 5 bases and J lost 2, with 21 bases in between. This CDR3 is 17 amino acids long. CDR3 nucleotide sequence: TGTGCCAGCAGTGATCCACCCCGGCGGCGGTATAACACTGAAGCTTTCTTT. Its translation: CASSDPPRRRYNTEAFF.

Here the CDR3 DNA reads TGCAGTGCTAGTCGGGAGGGGAGGACAGATACGCAGTATTTT. As protein: CSASREGRTDTQYF. The V and J genes are TRBV20-1 and TRBJ2-3, with 8 bases identical to TRBD2. Germline V gene data show CDR1 as DFQATT and CDR2 as SNEGSKA (reference sequence). This CDR3 is 14 amino acids long. With V trimmed by 3 bases and J by 3 bases, 5 bases remained unmatched.

A note on this clone: Within the sample, other DNA sequences also encode this same CDR3. The gene calls are TRBV11-2 and TRBJ1-6; D gene ambiguous. This CDR3 is 11 amino acids long. V lost 3 bases and J 8 bases, leaving 2 bases between the germline ends. Germline V gene data show CDR1 as SGHAT and CDR2 as FQNNGV. This CDR3 is CASSLDSPLHF. Here the CDR3 DNA reads TGTGCCAGCAGCTTGGATTCACCCCTCCACTTT.

V gene TRBV28 combines with J gene TRBJ1-3; D remains unclear. The V and J ends lost 4 bases and 8 bases respectively, with 15 bases between them. The CDR3 length is 14 residues. CDR1 and CDR2 (germline): MDHEN, SYDVKM. The CDR3 loop reads CASSSPPGGDTIYF. The CDR3 DNA reads as TGTGCCAGCAGTTCCCCCCCGGGTGGTGACACCATATATTTT.